This T cell receptor (beta chain) was identified in a study of neurological immune-mediated disorders. With 10-nucleotide random UMIs included, cDNA was synthesized by 5'RACE. Every sequencing run produced over 170 million TCR-beta sequences that came from 15-18 subjects. TCRdb called the 5' RACE reads again in MiXCR, with one record for every CDR3 protein. The sample lists about 38,000 distinct CDR3 sequences; nearly 5% were seen once. The sorted libraries involved the use of 900,000 to 1,000,000 CD4+ or CD8+ T cells. The germline V gene has CDR1 SGHRS and CDR2 YFSETQ. V lost 4 bases, J lost 3 bases, and 11 bases stayed unmatched. This CDR3 region has 16 residues. This clonotype was seen repeatedly, ten times or more.

This TCR was sampled from a man between 18 and 35 years old in good health. The J gene is TRBJ2-3, the V gene TRBV5-1, with 7 bases identical to TRBD1. Sample: CD4+ T cells from blood. CDR3 coding DNA: TGCGCCAGCAGCGCAACAGGGGTTTACGGGACAGATACGCAGTATTTT. It codes for CASSATGVYGTDTQYF. Looking up the rest from reference TRBV5-1 and TRBJ2-3 gives the full variable domain: KAGVTQTPRYLIKTRGQQVTLSCSPISGHRSVSWYQQTPGQGLQFLFEYFSETQRNKGNFPGRFSGRQFSNSRSEMNVSTLELGDSALYLCASSATGVYGTDTQYFGPGTRLTVL.